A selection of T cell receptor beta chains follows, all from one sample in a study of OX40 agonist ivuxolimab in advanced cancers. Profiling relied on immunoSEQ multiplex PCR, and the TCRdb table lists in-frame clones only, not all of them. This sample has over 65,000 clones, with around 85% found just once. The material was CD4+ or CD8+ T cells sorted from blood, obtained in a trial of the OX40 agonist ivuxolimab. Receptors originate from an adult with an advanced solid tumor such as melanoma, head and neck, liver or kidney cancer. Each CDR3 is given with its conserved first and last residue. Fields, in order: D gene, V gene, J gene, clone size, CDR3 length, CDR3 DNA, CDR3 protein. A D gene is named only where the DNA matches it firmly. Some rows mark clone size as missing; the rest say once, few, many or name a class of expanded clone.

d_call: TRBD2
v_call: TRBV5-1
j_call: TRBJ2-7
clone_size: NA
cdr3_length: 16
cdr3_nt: TGCGCCAGCAGCCTTCGAACTAGCGGGGCAGCCTACGAGCAGTACTTC
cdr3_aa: CASSLRTSGAAYEQYF

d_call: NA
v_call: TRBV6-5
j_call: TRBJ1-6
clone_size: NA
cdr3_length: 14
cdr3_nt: TGTGCCAGCAGCTTATGGGGTGATAATTCACCCCTCCACTTT
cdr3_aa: CASSLWGDNSPLHF

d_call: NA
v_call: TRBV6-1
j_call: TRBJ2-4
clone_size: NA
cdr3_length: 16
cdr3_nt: TGTGCCAGCAGTGAAAGGATCGGGACGCCGCCTCTCATTCAGTACTTC
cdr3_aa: CASSERIGTPPLIQYF

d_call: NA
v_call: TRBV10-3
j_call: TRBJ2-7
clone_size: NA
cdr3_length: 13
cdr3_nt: TGTGCCATCAGTCCTCGATATAGTTACGAGCAGTACTTC
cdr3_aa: CAISPRYSYEQYF

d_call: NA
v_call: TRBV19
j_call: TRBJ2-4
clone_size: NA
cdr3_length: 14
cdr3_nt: TGTGCCAGTAGTTCAAGGGGACCCAAAAACATTCAGTACTTC
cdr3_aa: CASSSRGPKNIQYF

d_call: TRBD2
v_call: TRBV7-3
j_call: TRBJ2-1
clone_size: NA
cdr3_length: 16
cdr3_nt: TGTGCCAGCAGCCCCGGGGGGGCCAGCTCCTACAATGAGCAGTTCTTC
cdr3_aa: CASSPGGASSYNEQFF

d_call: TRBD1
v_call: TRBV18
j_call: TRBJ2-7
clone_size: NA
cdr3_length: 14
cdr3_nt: TGTGCCAGCTCACCGTCACAGGGGGGATACGAGCAGTACTTC
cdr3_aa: CASSPSQGGYEQYF

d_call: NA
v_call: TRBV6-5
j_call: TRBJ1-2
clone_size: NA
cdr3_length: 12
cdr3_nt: TGTGCCAGCAGTTTTGGGGGGTATGGCTACACCTTC
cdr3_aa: CASSFGGYGYTF

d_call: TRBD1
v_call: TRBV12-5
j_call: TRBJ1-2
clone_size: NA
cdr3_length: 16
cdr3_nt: TGTGCTAGTGGGCGGCTCGGGACAGATTTTTACTATGGCTACACCTTC
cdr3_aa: CASGRLGTDFYYGYTF

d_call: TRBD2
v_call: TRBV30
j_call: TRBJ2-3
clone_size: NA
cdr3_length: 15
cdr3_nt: TGTGCCTGGAGACGTCTAGCGGCTAGCACAGATACGCAGTATTTT
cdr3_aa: CAWRRLAASTDTQYF

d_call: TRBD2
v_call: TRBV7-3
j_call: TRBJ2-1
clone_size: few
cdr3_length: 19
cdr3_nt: TGTGCCAGCAGACCCCCGGGACTAGCGGGAGGGCCCTCCTACAATGAGCAGTTCTTC
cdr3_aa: CASRPPGLAGGPSYNEQFF

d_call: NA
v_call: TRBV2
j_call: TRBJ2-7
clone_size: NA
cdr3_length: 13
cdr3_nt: TGTGCCAGCACCAACGGCGGTTCCTACGAGCAGTACTTC
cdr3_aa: CASTNGGSYEQYF

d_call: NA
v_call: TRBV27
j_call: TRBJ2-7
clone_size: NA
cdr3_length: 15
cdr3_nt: TGTGCCAGCAGTTTGTCCCTTGGGGGGCGTCACGAGCAGTACTTC
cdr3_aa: CASSLSLGGRHEQYF

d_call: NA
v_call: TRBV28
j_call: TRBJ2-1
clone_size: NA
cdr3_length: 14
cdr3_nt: TGTGCCAGCAGTTCCCTCCCGGGGGCTACTGAGCAGTTCTTC
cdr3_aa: CASSSLPGATEQFF

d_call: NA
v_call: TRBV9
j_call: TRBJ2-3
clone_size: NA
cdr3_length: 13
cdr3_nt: TGTGCCAGCAGCGTAGCTAGGGCAGATACGCAGTATTTT
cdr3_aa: CASSVARADTQYF

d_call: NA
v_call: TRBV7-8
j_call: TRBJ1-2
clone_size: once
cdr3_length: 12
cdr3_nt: TGTGCCAGCAGCATGCCGGGAAGCGGCTACACCTTC
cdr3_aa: CASSMPGSGYTF

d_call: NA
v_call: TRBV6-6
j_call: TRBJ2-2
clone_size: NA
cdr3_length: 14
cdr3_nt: TGTGCCAGCACCGCGGGACTGAACATCGGGGAGCTGTTTTTT
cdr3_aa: CASTAGLNIGELFF

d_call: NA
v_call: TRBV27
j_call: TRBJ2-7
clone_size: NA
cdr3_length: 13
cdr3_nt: TGTGCCAGCAGTAGACAGAGCAATTACGAGCAGTACTTC
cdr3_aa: CASSRQSNYEQYF

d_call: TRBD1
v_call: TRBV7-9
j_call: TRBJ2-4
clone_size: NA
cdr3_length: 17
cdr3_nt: TGTGCCAGCAGCGCCGGAGGGACAGGGAAAACCAAAAACATTCAGTACTTC
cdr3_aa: CASSAGGTGKTKNIQYF

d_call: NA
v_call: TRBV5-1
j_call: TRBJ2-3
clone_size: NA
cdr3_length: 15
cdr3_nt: TGCGCCAGCAGCAGGGGGGGAGGCCGAGGAGATACGCAGTATTTT
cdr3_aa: CASSRGGGRGDTQYF

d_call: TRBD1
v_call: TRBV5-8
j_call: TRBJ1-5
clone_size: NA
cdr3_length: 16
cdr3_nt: TGTGCCAGCAGCCAAACGGACAGGTGGGCGGAACAGCCCCAGCATTTT
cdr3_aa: CASSQTDRWAEQPQHF

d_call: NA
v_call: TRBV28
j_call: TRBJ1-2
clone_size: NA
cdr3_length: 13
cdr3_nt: TGTGCCAGCAGTTCAGGGGATGGTTACGGCTACACCTTC
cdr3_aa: CASSSGDGYGYTF

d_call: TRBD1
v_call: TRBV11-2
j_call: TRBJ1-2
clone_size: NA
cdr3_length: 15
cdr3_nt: TGTGCCAGCAGCTTGACAGGGCGCAGCGACTATGGCTACACCTTC
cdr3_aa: CASSLTGRSDYGYTF

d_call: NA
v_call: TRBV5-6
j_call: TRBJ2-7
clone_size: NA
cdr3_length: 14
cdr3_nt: TGTGCCAGCAAAAGACCGGGACAAACCTACGAGCAGTACTTC
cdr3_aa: CASKRPGQTYEQYF